This T cell receptor (beta chain) originates from a study of identical twins. Study conclusions and caveats: For cord blood, abundant beta clonotypes had fewer insertions, unlike memory repertoires, which showed none. For out-of-frame alpha sequences shared by twins, low generation probability was in excess.

Everyone who gave samples was a healthy Caucasian. MiXCR, applied by TCRdb to the 5' RACE reads, yields one record per CDR3 protein. The sample has about 430,000 distinct CDR3 sequences, less than 20% seen once. Germline CDR1 and CDR2: LGHNA and YNFKEQ. The CDR3 contains 16 residues. The ends lost 4 bases at V and 8 bases at J; junction bases unmatched: 11. There are a few counts of this clonotype. The antigen remains unidentified. This receptor was taken from a man aged 45-60 years in good health. Sequenced material: naive T cells sorted from blood. The chain carries TRBV4-2 and TRBJ2-1, with 10 positions matching TRBD2. In nucleotides, the CDR3 is TGTGCCAGCAGCCCGTCGGTCAGCGGGGGGGCGCATGAGCAGTTCTTC. Protein sequence: CASSPSVSGGAHEQFF.